Below, one T cell receptor (beta chain) is given with its context. The antigen remains undetermined. These data come from a study of cytomegalovirus exposure and HLA in healthy donors. Study conclusions and caveats: Later analysis reportedly placed an Asian-associated ancestry cluster below the roughly 700-donor mean in N-insertions. An observed cluster of highly shared sequence variants was recorded as a likely sequencing artifact. Overall, approximately 150 TCR beta chains were annotated as cytomegalovirus-associated. In a later analysis, the majority of CMV-associated beta chains seemingly showed HLA restriction.

The PCR used 60 Vbeta and 13 Jbeta primers. Using immunoSEQ multiplex PCR, the repertoire was profiled, and TCRdb retains in-frame clones only, with some absent. The sample yields about 110,000 clones, approximately 79% seen once. Germline V CDR1 and CDR2: SQVTM, ANQGSEA. The CDR3 is made up of 15 amino acids. V lost 1 base to trimming and J lost 6 bases, with 13 bases between them. The sample consisted of PBMCs. J is TRBJ1-6 and V is TRBV29-1; possible D gene TRBD1, 5 bases. The clonotype originates from a woman aged 40 to 55 in good health and CMV-seropositive. The DNA for the CDR3 is TGCAGCGTTGAAGGGGGGACTGCGGCTAATTCACCCCTCCACTTT. Translating gives CSVEGGTAANSPLHF.